These 18 T cell receptor beta chains originate from one sample sequenced in a study of cytomegalovirus exposure and HLA in healthy donors. Primers included in the PCR were 60 Vbeta and 13 Jbeta primers. Some clones are missing from TCRdb's copy, which holds only in-frame ones; the method was immunoSEQ multiplex PCR. Here the sample spans 220,000 or so clones, almost 80% being singletons. Sequencing used PBMCs. These receptors all come from a male donor in good health and CMV-seronegative.

The chain uses TRBV19 and TRBJ1-5; D is perhaps TRBD1 (5 bases). Germline V gene data show CDR1 as LNHDA and CDR2 as SQIVND (reference sequence). V shed 1 base and J shed 6 bases, with 10 bases lying between them. The CDR3 is 14 amino acids. The CDR3: CASSIVRGGQPQHF. CDR3 bases: TGTGCCAGTAGTATAGTAAGGGGCGGTCAGCCCCAGCATTTT.

The chain uses TRBV28 and TRBJ2-3; D is unresolved. V was clipped by 5 bases and J by 2 bases, with 11 bases between them. The length of the CDR3 is 14 residues. The germline V gene has CDR1 MDHEN and CDR2 SYDVKM. CDR3 amino acids: CASSPRENTDTQYF. CDR3 bases: TGTGCCAGCAGTCCGAGAGAGAACACAGATACGCAGTATTTT.

The count of this clone is one. The chain links TRBV2 to TRBJ2-3; 8 nucleotides match TRBD1. Germline CDR1 SNHLY, CDR2 FYNNEI. V shed 6 bases, J shed 3 bases, and the junction held 5 bases outside the gene matches. The CDR3 has 14 residues. CDR3 in DNA: TGTGCCAGCAGCAGGGGGCTAATGACAGATACGCAGTATTTT. This sequence encodes CASSRGLMTDTQYF.

This clone was counted once. The rearrangement joins TRBV6-5 to TRBJ2-1; D is perhaps TRBD2 (5 bases). CDR1 is MNHEY, CDR2 SVGAGI, per germline. The CDR3 is 15 amino acids. V was cut by 6 bases and J by 0 bases, with 12 bases left in between. The CDR3: CASSPQRSSYNEQFF. CDR3 nucleotide sequence: TGTGCCAGCAGCCCCCAGCGGAGCTCCTACAATGAGCAGTTCTTC.

The rearrangement links TRBV27 to TRBJ1-1; unclear D gene. There are 15 residues in the CDR3. V was cut by 3 bases and J by 6 bases, with 17 bases left in between. Germline CDR1 reads MNHEY; CDR2 reads SMNVEV (reference sequence). CDR3 nucleotides: TGTGCCAGCAGTTTCTCCGGGGTCGTCTTCCCTGAAGCTTTCTTT. It codes for CASSFSGVVFPEAFF.

V gene TRBV29-1 combines with J gene TRBJ2-2; tentative D call: TRBD1 (5 bases). The CDR3 totals 14 residues. V lost 2 bases and J lost 1, with 8 bases in between. CDR1 and CDR2 (germline): SQVTM, ANQGSEA. The CDR3 nucleotides are TGCAGCGTTGAAAGGCAGGGGAACACCGGGGAGCTGTTTTTT. It encodes CSVERQGNTGELFF.

The J gene is TRBJ2-7, the V gene TRBV21-1; TRBD2 reflects the table's D call only, with no check against the DNA. TRBV21-1 constitutes a pseudogene. The CDR3 is 17 amino acids. The CDR3 loop reads CASSEIPLAGGPGEQYF. The DNA of the CDR3 is TGTGCCAGCAGCGAAATTCCCCTAGCGGGAGGGCCAGGGGAGCAGTACTTC.

The chain recombines TRBV29-1 with TRBJ2-5; 7 bases line up with TRBD1. The DNA end is more similar to TRBJ2-7, so the J call may be wrong. The CDR3 loop spans 14 amino acids. The germline CDR1 and CDR2 sequences are SQVTM and ANQGSEA. The CDR3 loop is CSVDTGDLAYEQYF. The CDR3 coding sequence is TGCAGCGTTGATACAGGGGATCTCGCCTACGAGCAGTACTTC.

The CDR3: CASSYSAGSSQPQHF. DNA of the CDR3: TGTGCCAGCAGTTACTCTGCAGGGTCTAGTCAGCCCCAGCATTTT. V is TRBV6-5 and J is TRBJ1-5, with D perhaps matching TRBD1 (5 bases). Trimming shortened V by 0 bases and J by 6 bases, and 12 bases separated the two germline ends. The CDR3 has 15 residues. The germline gives CDR1 MNHEY, CDR2 SVGAGI.

The chain carries TRBV5-1 and TRBJ2-5; 7 bases are a match to TRBD1. The CDR3 covers 15 residues. The germline CDR1 and CDR2 sequences are SGHRS and YFSETQ. V shed 1 base and J 4 bases; nucleotides not matched to a gene: 7. In DNA form, the CDR3 reads TGCGCCAGCAGCTTGTACAGGGGTCAGGGAGAGACCCAGTACTTC. Protein: CASSLYRGQGETQYF.

The rearrangement links TRBV6-5 to TRBJ2-1, with 11 bases that match TRBD2. Losses at the gene ends were 7 bases for V and 0 bases for J; bases not matched to a gene: 2. The CDR3 runs to 15 residues. In germline, CDR1 is MNHEY, CDR2 SVGAGI. CDR3 sequence (DNA): TGTGCCAGCACCCTAGCGGGAGGCTCCTACAATGAGCAGTTCTTC. Protein: CASTLAGGSYNEQFF.

The chain is built from TRBV21-1 and TRBJ2-2; TRBD1 is the table's D call, not checked against the DNA. TRBV21-1 is classified as a pseudogene. This CDR3 contains 14 residues. This chain's CDR3 is CASSGDTNTGELFF. The CDR3 nucleotides read TGTGCCAGCAGCGGGGACACCAACACCGGGGAGCTGTTTTTT.

The CDR3, as DNA: TGTGCCAGCAGCCCGGAAAGGGCGGCGGGAAGACCTTCCTACAATGAGCAGTTCTTC. It specifies CASSPERAAGRPSYNEQFF. The chain employs TRBV7-8 and TRBJ2-1; D possibly corresponds to TRBD2 (6 bases). The V end was cut by 5 bases, the J end by 1 base, with 24 bases between. Germline V gives CDR1 SGHVS, CDR2 FQNEAQ. This CDR3 contains 19 residues.

V gene TRBV7-9 combines with J gene TRBJ1-2; TRBD1 is a possible D gene (5 bases). Germline CDR1 reads SEHNR; CDR2 reads FQNEAQ (reference sequence). This CDR3 spans 15 amino acids. The germline V and J ends were trimmed by 0 bases and 4 bases, with 12 bases remaining between them. The CDR3 sequence is CASSLAEGTGYGYTF. CDR3 DNA: TGTGCCAGCAGCTTAGCGGAGGGGACCGGCTATGGCTACACCTTC.

A remark on this clone: The sample has other DNA sequences that encode this CDR3 too. V usage is TRBV18 and J usage is TRBJ1-2; D is perhaps TRBD1 (6 bases). There are 15 residues in the CDR3. Germline V gene sequence: CDR1 KGHSH, CDR2 LQKENI. Trimming left V 6 bases short and J 6 bases short, with 20 bases between. CDR3 in amino acids: CASSPADRPGDGYTF. DNA for the CDR3: TGTGCCAGCTCCCCCGCCGACAGGCCCGGAGATGGCTACACCTTC.

This clone has only one observation. The V call is TRBV4-2, the J call TRBJ2-1; D unclear. In germline, CDR1 is LGHNA, CDR2 YNFKEQ. V was trimmed by 4 bases and J by 0 bases, leaving 16 bases between them. The length of the CDR3 is 17 residues. The CDR3 here is CASSPRHGDISYNEQFF. As DNA, the CDR3 is TGTGCCAGCAGCCCCCGCCACGGTGACATCTCCTACAATGAGCAGTTCTTC.

The chain couples TRBV6-6 to TRBJ2-1; 11 bases are shared with TRBD1. Looked up from germline, CDR1 is MNHNY and CDR2 is SVGAGI (reference sequence). There are 16 residues in the CDR3. V lost 7 bases, J lost 6 bases, and 11 bases stayed unmatched. For the CDR3, the DNA is TGTGCCAGCACCGTCGAGGGGACAGGGGGTCTCAATGAGCAGTTCTTC. Its protein product is CASTVEGTGGLNEQFF.

The chain links TRBV5-4 to TRBJ1-6; the match to TRBD1 covers 10 bases. This CDR3 spans 14 amino acids. Unmatched junction bases numbered 3, after V lost 5 bases and J lost 7 bases. CDR1 and CDR2 (germline): SGHNT, YYREEE (reference sequence). The CDR3 DNA sequence: TGTGCCAGCAGGTCGGACAGGGGGAATTCACCCCTCCACTTT. Translation: CASRSDRGNSPLHF.